This TCR beta chain came from a study of blood T cell repertoires in COVID-19. Across the study: There were acute and convalescent COVID-19 samples, and they came from the United States, Italy and Spain.

The length of the CDR3 is 12 residues. Per germline, CDR1 MNHEY and CDR2 SMNVEV (reference sequence). V was shortened by 6 bases and J by 7 bases, with 10 bases between the two germline ends. Profiling relied on immunoSEQ multiplex PCR, and the TCRdb table lists in-frame clones only, not all of them. Of approximately 360,000 clones listed, under 85% are singletons. Participant ages covered roughly 18 to 89 years across 24 US areas. The source is a woman between 45 and 60 years old who had recovered from COVID-19. The material sequenced was PBMCs or T cells enriched from blood (not recorded which). V gene TRBV27 combines with J gene TRBJ1-5, with D tentatively TRBD1 (5 bases). The CDR3 bases are TGTGCCAGCAGAAGGGGTGACCAGCCCCAGCATTTT. It encodes CASRRGDQPQHF.